Presented here are 10 T cell receptor beta chains from one specimen sequenced in a study of regulatory T cells in long-lasting Graves disease. Specified time point: persistent/refractory GD, antithyroid drugs over 5 years with positive TRAb. The TCR library used RNA extracted from PBMCs. Through Arm-PCR of CDR3 regions and iRepertoire HTBI primers, TCR beta libraries were built. MiXCR was run by TCRdb on the multiplex PCR reads, yielding one entry per CDR3 protein. This table holds some 300,000 distinct CDR3 sequences, under 25% found once. Sequencing used peripheral blood mononuclear cells (PBMCs), obtained when the disease was refractory, from a patient treated with antithyroid drugs. All receptors come from a female donor with Graves disease.

The V gene is TRBV6-2 or TRBV6-3, the J gene TRBJ2-2; 10 bases map to TRBD2. The CDR3 runs 17 residues. Germline V CDR1 and CDR2: MNHEY, SVGEGT. After removal of 4 bases from V and 4 bases from J, the junction contained 9 bases not matched to a gene. CDR3 in amino acids: CASSFFLAGAFTGELFF. Here the CDR3 DNA reads TGTGCCAGCAGTTTTTTCCTAGCGGGAGCGTTCACCGGGGAGCTGTTTTTT.

This clonotype has only a few counts. The chain uses TRBV5-1 and TRBJ2-2, with D perhaps matching TRBD2 (7 bases). The V gene lost 2 bases and the J gene lost 3 bases, with 11 bases spanning the gap. Germline assignment: CDR1 SGHRS and CDR2 YFSETQ. There are 15 residues in the CDR3. This CDR3 is CASSLQGGHTGELFF. DNA of the CDR3: TGCGCCAGCAGCTTACAGGGAGGGCACACCGGGGAGCTGTTTTTT.

This chain connects TRBV7-8 to TRBJ2-1, with TRBD2 matching over 7 bases. The CDR3 consists of 14 residues. Per the germline V gene, CDR1 is SGHVS and CDR2 is FQNEAQ. Unmatched junction bases numbered 9, after V lost 6 bases and J lost 7 bases. The chain's CDR3 is CASRTGLGRNEQFF. CDR3 coding DNA: TGTGCCAGCAGAACCGGACTAGGGAGGAATGAGCAGTTCTTC. The full variable domain, in which reference TRBV7-8 and TRBJ2-1 provide the parts outside the CDR3, is GAGVSQSPRYKVAKRGQDVALRCDPISGHVSLFWYQQALGQGPEFLTYFQNEAQLDKSGLPSDRFFAERPEGSVSTLKIQRTQQEDSAVYLCASRTGLGRNEQFFGPGTRLTVL.

This clonotype came up a few times. The rearrangement links TRBV5-5 to TRBJ1-5; 9 nucleotides match TRBD1. Unmatched junction bases numbered 6, after V lost 4 bases and J lost 1 base. CDR1 and CDR2 (germline): SGHKS, YYEKEE (reference sequence). CDR3 length: 16 residues. CDR3 loop: CASSRGQGGSNQPQHF. CDR3 nucleotide sequence: TGTGCCAGCAGCCGGGGACAGGGAGGGAGCAATCAGCCCCAGCATTTT.

This chain connects TRBV28 to TRBJ1-1; D may be TRBD1 (5 bases). CDR3 length equals 14 residues. The V end lost 3 bases, the J end lost 4 bases, and 12 bases lay between the germline ends. Germline CDR1 is MDHEN and CDR2 is SYDVKM. The CDR3 sequence is CASSFGGGSTEAFF. For the CDR3, the DNA is TGTGCCAGCAGTTTCGGGGGTGGGAGCACTGAAGCTTTCTTT.

The genes are TRBV7-2 and TRBJ2-1, with 10 bases aligning to TRBD2. The germline gives CDR1 SGHTA, CDR2 FQGNSA. After removal of 1 base from V and 12 bases from J, the junction contained 6 bases not matched to a gene. This CDR3 has 14 amino acids. The CDR3 loop is CASSLGASGSRQFF. In DNA, the CDR3 is TGTGCCAGCAGCTTAGGGGCTAGCGGGAGCCGGCAGTTCTTC.

This clonotype was picked up a small number of times. A clone one base away is much larger, so this may be a read error. This chain connects TRBV2 to TRBJ2-2; 8 nucleotides match TRBD1. Germline CDR1 SNHLY, CDR2 FYNNEI. V lost 4 bases to trimming and J lost 1 base; unmatched junction nucleotides: 2. CDR3 length: 15 residues. The DNA of the CDR3 is TGTGCCAGCAGTGGCGGGACAGGGAACACCGGGGAGCTGTTTTTT. Its protein is CASSGGTGNTGELFF. The entire variable domain, with the rest obtained from reference TRBV2 and TRBJ2-2, is as follows: EPEVTQTPSHQVTQMGQEVILRCVPISNHLYFYWYRQILGQKVEFLVSFYNNEISEKSEIFDDQFSVERPDGSNFTLKIRSTKLEDSAMYFCASSGGTGNTGELFFGEGSRLTVL.

This clonotype was recorded a few times. The junction departs from the called germline gene at one end, perhaps through a read error. The gene calls are TRBV10-3 and TRBJ1-2; D call uncertain. The CDR3 spans 13 residues. CDR1 is ENHRY, CDR2 SYGVKD, per germline. The CDR3 nucleotides read TGTGCCACCAGTGTTGAGGGCGGCTATGGCTACACCTTC. Its translation is CATSVEGGYGYTF.

This clonotype occurred many times. The V call is TRBV6-1, the J call TRBJ2-2; 9 nucleotides match TRBD1. V was clipped by 5 bases and J by 4 bases; unmatched bases: 5. The CDR3 runs to 15 residues. Germline values: CDR1 MNHNS, CDR2 SASEGT. CDR3 protein: CASSPGTGITGELFF. In DNA, the CDR3 is TGTGCCAGCAGTCCCGGGACAGGGATCACCGGGGAGCTGTTTTTT.

This chain uses TRBV7-9 with TRBJ2-3, with 12 bases identical to TRBD2. The CDR3 spans 16 residues. CDR1 SEHNR and CDR2 FQNEAQ come from the germline V gene (reference sequence). V was clipped by 1 base and J by 2 bases; unmatched bases: 1. CDR3 in amino acids: CASSLGLAGVTDTQYF. CDR3 nucleotides: TGTGCCAGCAGCTTAGGACTAGCGGGAGTCACAGATACGCAGTATTTT.